What follows are 9 T cell receptor beta chains derived from one specimen sequenced in a study of T-cell reconstitution after alpha-beta-depleted transplantation in children. This sample's TCRbeta library carried unique molecular identifier barcodes. TCRdb ran MiXCR on the PCR reads and lists one entry per CDR3 protein. The table records just over 950,000 distinct CDR3 sequences, around 30% of them present only once. Sequences were derived from PBMCs, mostly from graft donor cells, sampled 360 days after TCRalphabeta/CD19-depleted stem cell transplant. These receptors were taken from a boy in the first two years of life who had a stem cell transplant for SCID, so the T cells may come from the graft donor.

This clonotype was counted only a few times. The rearrangement uses TRBV7-9 and TRBJ2-1, with D possibly TRBD2 on 5 matching bases. Germline loops: CDR1 SEHNR, CDR2 FQNEAQ (reference sequence). V lost 5 bases and J 6 bases, leaving 17 bases between the germline ends. This CDR3 has 15 residues. This chain's CDR3 is CASSPRRLSSNEQFF. The CDR3 nucleotides read TGTGCCAGCAGCCCGCGACGACTATCTAGCAATGAGCAGTTCTTC.

There are a few counts of this clonotype. The rearrangement links TRBV10-3 to TRBJ1-1; D uncertain. The CDR3 has 15 amino acids. The germline V and J ends were trimmed by 0 bases and 3 bases, with 11 bases remaining between them. Germline assignment: CDR1 ENHRY and CDR2 SYGVKD. Here the CDR3 reads CAISESWQLDTEAFF. DNA of the CDR3: TGTGCCATCAGTGAGTCTTGGCAGCTGGACACTGAAGCTTTCTTT.

In its sample, this clonotype was seen once. The rearrangement uses TRBV18 and TRBJ2-7; 9 positions match TRBD1. The CDR3 has 16 amino acids. With 6 bases clipped from V and 4 bases from J, the junction kept 13 bases outside the gene matches. The germline V gene has CDR1 KGHSH and CDR2 LQKENI. The CDR3 DNA follows: TGTGCCAGCTCCCCCCAGCCGGGACAGGGTTCATACGAGCAGTACTTC. It translates to CASSPQPGQGSYEQYF. Based on the CDR3 plus reference TRBV18 and TRBJ2-7, the full variable domain is NAGVMQNPRHLVRRRGQEARLRCSPMKGHSHVYWYRQLPEEGLKFMVYLQKENIIDESGMPKERFSAEFPKEGPSILRIQQVVRGDSAAYFCASSPQPGQGSYEQYFGPGTRLTVT.

The gene calls are TRBV12-3 or TRBV12-4 and TRBJ1-2; 10 bases match TRBD1. This CDR3 has 15 amino acids. Trimming cost V 6 bases and J 8 bases; bases outside gene matches: 12. CDR3 in amino acids: CASSQLETGGKGYTF. The CDR3 nucleotides read TGTGCCAGCAGCCAACTCGAGACAGGGGGCAAAGGCTACACCTTC.

The gene calls are TRBV4-3 and TRBJ2-1, with TRBD1 matching 7 bases. Unmatched junction bases numbered 5, after V lost 2 bases and J lost 1 base. Germline CDR1 is LGHNA and CDR2 is YSLEER. CDR3 length equals 16 residues. The DNA of the CDR3 is TGCGCCAGCAGCCAAACAGACAGGGTGTCCTACAATGAGCAGTTCTTC. The encoded protein is CASSQTDRVSYNEQFF.

This clonotype came up a few times. This chain links TRBV10-3 with TRBJ2-1; 9 nucleotides align to TRBD2. The J segment lost 2 bases and the V segment lost 2 bases, leaving 1 base of the junction unmatched. The germline gives CDR1 ENHRY, CDR2 SYGVKD. CDR3 length: 15 residues. The CDR3 sequence: CAISEERGAYNEQFF. The CDR3, as DNA: TGTGCCATCAGTGAGGAGCGGGGGGCCTACAATGAGCAGTTCTTC.

This clonotype appeared many times. The V and J genes are TRBV28 and TRBJ2-3; the D gene is possibly TRBD2 (5 bases). Trimming cost V 8 bases and J 4 bases, with 16 bases left between them. Germline CDR1 is MDHEN and CDR2 is SYDVKM. The CDR3 extends over 14 amino acids. For the CDR3, the DNA is TGTGCCAGCCGGCCGGACGGGATGGCAGATACGCAGTATTTT. Translating it yields CASRPDGMADTQYF.

This clonotype was counted only a few times. The rearrangement links TRBV6-2 or TRBV6-3 to TRBJ2-7; the D gene could be TRBD1 or TRBD2 (5 bases each). The CDR3 consists of 17 residues. CDR1 MNHEY and CDR2 SVGEGT come from the germline V gene. V lost 8 bases to trimming and J lost 2 bases, with 25 bases between them. The CDR3 loop is CASRDHASDRWAYEQYF. The CDR3 region has the DNA TGTGCCAGCCGGGACCACGCATCCGATCGATGGGCCTACGAGCAGTACTTC.

The chain carries TRBV12-3 or TRBV12-4 and TRBJ2-3; 8 positions match TRBD2. The CDR3 runs to 16 residues. The V segment lost 6 bases and the J segment 4 bases; nucleotides outside the gene matches: 12. For the CDR3, the DNA is TGTGCCAGCAGCTTCCTTGGCGGGGGGTCGCCAGATACGCAGTATTTT. It yields the protein CASSFLGGGSPDTQYF.